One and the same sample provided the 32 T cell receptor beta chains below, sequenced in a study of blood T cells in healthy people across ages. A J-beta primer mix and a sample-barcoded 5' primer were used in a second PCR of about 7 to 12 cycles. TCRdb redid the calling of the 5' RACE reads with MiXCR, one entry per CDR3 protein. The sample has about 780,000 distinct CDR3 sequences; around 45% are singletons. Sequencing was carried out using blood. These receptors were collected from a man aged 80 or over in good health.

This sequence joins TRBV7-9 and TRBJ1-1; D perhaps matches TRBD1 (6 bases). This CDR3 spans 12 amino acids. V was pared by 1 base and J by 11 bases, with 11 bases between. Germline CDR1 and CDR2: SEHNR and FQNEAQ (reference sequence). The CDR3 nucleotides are TGTGCCAGCAGCTTAGTTCAGGGGCCGGCTTTCTTT. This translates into CASSLVQGPAFF.

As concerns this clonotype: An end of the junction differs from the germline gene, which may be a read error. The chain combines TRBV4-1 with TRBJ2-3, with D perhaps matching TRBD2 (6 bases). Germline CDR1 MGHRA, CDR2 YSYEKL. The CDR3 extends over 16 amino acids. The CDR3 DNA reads TGCGCCAACAGCAATAACTTAGCGGAAGATTCAGATACGCAGTATTTT. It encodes CANSNNLAEDSDTQYF.

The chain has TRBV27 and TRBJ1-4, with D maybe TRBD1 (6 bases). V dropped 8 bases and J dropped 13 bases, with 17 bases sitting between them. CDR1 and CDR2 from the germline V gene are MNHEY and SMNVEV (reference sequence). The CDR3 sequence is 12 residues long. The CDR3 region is CASWTADLGLFF. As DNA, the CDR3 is TGTGCCAGCTGGACAGCGGACCTAGGACTGTTTTTT.

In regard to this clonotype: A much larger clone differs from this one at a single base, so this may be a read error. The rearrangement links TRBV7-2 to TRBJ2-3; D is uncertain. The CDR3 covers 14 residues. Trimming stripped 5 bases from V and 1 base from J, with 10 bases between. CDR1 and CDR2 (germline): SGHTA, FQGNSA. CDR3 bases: TGTGCCAGCAGCCCGGCCTGGGGCACAGATACGCAGTATTTT. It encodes CASSPAWGTDTQYF. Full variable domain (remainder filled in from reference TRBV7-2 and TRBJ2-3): GAGVSQSPSNKVTEKGKDVELRCDPISGHTALYWYRQSLGQGLEFLIYFQGNSAPDKSGLPSDRFSAERTGGSVSTLTIQRTQQEDSAVYLCASSPAWGTDTQYFGPGTRLTVL.

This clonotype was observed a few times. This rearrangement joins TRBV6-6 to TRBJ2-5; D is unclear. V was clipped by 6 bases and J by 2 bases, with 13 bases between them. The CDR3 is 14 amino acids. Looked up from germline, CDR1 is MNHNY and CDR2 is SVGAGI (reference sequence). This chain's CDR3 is CASSPRPQQETQYF. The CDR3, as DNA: TGTGCCAGCAGCCCCCGACCCCAGCAAGAGACCCAGTACTTC.

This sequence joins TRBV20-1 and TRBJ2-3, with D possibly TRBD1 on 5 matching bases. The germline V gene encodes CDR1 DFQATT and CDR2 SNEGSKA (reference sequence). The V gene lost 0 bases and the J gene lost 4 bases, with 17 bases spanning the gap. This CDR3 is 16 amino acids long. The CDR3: CSARDPGWGKSDTQYF. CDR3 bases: TGCAGTGCTAGAGATCCCGGGTGGGGCAAGTCAGATACGCAGTATTTT.

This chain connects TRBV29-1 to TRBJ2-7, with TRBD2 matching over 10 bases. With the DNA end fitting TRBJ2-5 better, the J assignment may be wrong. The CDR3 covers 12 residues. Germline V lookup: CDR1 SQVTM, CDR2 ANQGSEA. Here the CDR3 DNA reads TGCAGCGTTGGGACTAGCGGAGAGACCCAGTACTTC. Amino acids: CSVGTSGETQYF.

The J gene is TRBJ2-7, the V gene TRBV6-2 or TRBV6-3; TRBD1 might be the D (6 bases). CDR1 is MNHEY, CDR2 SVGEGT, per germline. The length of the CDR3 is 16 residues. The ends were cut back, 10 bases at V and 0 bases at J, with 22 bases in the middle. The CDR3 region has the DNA TGTGCCACCCAACATATTCCGGGACACCACTCCTACGAGCAGTACTTC. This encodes CATQHIPGHHSYEQYF.

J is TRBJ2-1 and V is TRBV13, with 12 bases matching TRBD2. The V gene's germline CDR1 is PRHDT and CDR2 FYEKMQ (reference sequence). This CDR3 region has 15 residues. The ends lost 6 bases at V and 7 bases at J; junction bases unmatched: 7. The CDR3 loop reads CASRPLAGGRNEQFF. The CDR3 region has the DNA TGTGCCAGCAGGCCACTAGCGGGGGGAAGGAATGAGCAGTTCTTC.

The CDR3 DNA sequence: TGCGCCAGCAGCTTGGTTGGGGGTAATCAGAACACTGAAGCTTTCTTT. Its translation is CASSLVGGNQNTEAFF. This chain uses TRBV5-1 with TRBJ1-1, with D possibly matching TRBD1 (5 bases). Trimming took off 0 bases at V and 1 base at J, with 13 bases between the two ends. The CDR3 totals 16 residues. CDR1 is SGHRS, CDR2 YFSETQ, per germline.

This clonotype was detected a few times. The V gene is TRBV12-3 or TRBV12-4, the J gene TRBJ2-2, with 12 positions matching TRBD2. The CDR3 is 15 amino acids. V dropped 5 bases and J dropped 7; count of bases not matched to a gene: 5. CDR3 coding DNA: TGTGCCAGCAGTATTGGACTAGCGGGGAACGGGGAGCTGTTTTTT. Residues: CASSIGLAGNGELFF.

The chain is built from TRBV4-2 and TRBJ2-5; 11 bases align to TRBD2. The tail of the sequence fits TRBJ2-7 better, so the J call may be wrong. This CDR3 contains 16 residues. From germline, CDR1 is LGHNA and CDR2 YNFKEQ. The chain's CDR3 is CASSQDGTSGPYEQYF. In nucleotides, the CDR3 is TGTGCCAGCAGCCAAGATGGGACTAGCGGACCGTACGAGCAGTACTTC.

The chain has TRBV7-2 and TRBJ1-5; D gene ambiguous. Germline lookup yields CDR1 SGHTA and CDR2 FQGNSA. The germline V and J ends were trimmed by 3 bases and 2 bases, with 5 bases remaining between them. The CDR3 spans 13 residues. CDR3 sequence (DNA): TGTGCCAGCAGCTTCAAGGGCAATCAGCCCCAGCATTTT. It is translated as CASSFKGNQPQHF.

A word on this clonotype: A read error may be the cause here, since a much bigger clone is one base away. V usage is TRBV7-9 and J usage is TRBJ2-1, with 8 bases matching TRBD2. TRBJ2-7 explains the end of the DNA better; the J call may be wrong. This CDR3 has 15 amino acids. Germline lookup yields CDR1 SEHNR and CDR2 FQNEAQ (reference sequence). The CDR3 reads CASSSSGSIYNEQYF. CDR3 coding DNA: TGTGCCAGCAGCTCCAGCGGGAGTATCTACAATGAGCAGTACTTC.

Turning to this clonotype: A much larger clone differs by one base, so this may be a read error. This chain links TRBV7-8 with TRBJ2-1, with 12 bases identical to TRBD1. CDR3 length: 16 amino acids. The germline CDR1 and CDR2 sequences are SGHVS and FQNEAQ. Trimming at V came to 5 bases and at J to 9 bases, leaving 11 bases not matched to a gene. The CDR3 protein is CASSQTGTGGKGEQFF. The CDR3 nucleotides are TGTGCCAGCAGCCAAACCGGGACAGGGGGCAAGGGTGAGCAGTTCTTC.

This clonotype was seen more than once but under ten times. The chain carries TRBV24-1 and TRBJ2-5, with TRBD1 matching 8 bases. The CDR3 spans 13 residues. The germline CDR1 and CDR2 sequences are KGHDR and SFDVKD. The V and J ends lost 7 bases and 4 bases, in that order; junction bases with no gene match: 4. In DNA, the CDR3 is TGTGCCACCAGACCAGGGACAGGAGAGACCCAGTACTTC. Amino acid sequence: CATRPGTGETQYF.

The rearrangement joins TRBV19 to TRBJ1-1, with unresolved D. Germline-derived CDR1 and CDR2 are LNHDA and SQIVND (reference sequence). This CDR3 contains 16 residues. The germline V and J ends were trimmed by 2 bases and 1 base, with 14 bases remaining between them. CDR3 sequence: CASSIRLGEGNTEAFF. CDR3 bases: TGTGCCAGTAGTATACGACTCGGAGAAGGGAACACTGAAGCTTTCTTT.

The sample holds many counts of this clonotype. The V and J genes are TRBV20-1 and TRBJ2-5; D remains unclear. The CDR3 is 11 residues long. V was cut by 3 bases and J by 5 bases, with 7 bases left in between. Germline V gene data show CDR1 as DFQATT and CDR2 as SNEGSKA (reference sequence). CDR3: CSASLGETQYF. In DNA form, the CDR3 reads TGCAGTGCTAGTCTGGGGGAGACCCAGTACTTC.

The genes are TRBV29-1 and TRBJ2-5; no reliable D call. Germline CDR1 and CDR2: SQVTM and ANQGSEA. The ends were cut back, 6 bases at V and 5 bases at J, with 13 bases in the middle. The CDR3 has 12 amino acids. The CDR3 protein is CSVGPGLETQYF. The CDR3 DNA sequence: TGCAGCGTAGGCCCGGGTCTGGAGACCCAGTACTTC.

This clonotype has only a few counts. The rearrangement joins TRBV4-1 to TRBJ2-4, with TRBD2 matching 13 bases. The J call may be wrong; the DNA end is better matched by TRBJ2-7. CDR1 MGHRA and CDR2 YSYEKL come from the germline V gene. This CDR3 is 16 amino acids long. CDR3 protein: CASSQETSGRGYEQYF. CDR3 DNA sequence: TGCGCCAGCAGCCAAGAAACTAGCGGGAGGGGGTACGAGCAGTACTTC.

This CDR3 reads CASSLAVGSTGELFF. DNA for the CDR3: TGTGCCAGCAGTTTAGCGGTGGGAAGTACCGGGGAGCTGTTTTTT. V gene TRBV27 combines with J gene TRBJ2-2; unclear D gene. Trimming shortened V by 2 bases and J by 5 bases, and 12 bases separated the two germline ends. There are 15 residues in the CDR3. Germline-derived CDR1 and CDR2 are MNHEY and SMNVEV (reference sequence).

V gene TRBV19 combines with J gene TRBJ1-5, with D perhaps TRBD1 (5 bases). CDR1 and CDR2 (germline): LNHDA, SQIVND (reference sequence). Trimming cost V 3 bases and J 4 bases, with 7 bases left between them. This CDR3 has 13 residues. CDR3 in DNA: TGTGCCAGTAGTATGACAGCGAATCAGCCCCAGCATTTT. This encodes CASSMTANQPQHF. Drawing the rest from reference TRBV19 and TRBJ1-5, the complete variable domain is DGGITQSPKYLFRKEGQNVTLSCEQNLNHDAMYWYRQDPGQGLRLIYYSQIVNDFQKGDIAEGYSVSREKKESFPLTVTSAQKNPTAFYLCASSMTANQPQHFGDGTRLSIL.

The CDR3 DNA reads as TGCAGCGGGGGACTCCTACTCGATGAGCAGTTCTTC. It yields the protein CSGGLLLDEQFF. The rearrangement uses TRBV29-1 and TRBJ2-1; perhaps TRBD2 as D (6 bases). Germline V lookup: CDR1 SQVTM, CDR2 ANQGSEA. The CDR3 totals 12 residues. V shed 7 bases and J shed 8 bases, with 15 bases lying between them.

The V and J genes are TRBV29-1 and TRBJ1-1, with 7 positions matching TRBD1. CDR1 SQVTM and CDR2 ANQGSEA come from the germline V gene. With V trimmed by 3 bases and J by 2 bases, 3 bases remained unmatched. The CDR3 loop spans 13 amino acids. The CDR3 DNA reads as TGCAGCGTTGATACAGGGGTAAACACTGAAGCTTTCTTT. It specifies CSVDTGVNTEAFF.

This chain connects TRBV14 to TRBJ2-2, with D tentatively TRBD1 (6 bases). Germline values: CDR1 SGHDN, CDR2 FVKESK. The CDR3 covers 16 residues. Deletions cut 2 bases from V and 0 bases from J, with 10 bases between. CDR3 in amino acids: CASSQPGHTNTGELFF. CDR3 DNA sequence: TGTGCCAGCAGCCAACCGGGACATACGAACACCGGGGAGCTGTTTTTT.

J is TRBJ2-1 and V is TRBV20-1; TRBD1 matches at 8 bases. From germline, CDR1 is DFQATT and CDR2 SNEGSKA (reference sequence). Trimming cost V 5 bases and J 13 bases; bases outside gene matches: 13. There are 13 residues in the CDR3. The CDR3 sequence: CSAWDRLGETQFF. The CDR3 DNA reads TGCAGTGCTTGGGACAGGCTGGGCGAGACCCAGTTCTTC.

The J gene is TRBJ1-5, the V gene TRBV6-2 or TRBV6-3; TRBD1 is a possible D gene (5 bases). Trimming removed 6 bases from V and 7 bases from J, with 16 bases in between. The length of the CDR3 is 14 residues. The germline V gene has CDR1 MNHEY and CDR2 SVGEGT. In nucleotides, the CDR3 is TGTGCCAGCAGCCCCGGCGGGGGTCGACAGCCCCAGCATTTT. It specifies CASSPGGGRQPQHF.

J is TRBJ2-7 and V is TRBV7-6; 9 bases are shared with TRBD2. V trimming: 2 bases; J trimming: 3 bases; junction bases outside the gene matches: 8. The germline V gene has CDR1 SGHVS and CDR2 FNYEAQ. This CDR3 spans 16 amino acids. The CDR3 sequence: CASSLLAGELVYEQYF. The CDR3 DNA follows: TGTGCCAGCAGCTTATTAGCGGGAGAGTTGGTCTACGAGCAGTACTTC. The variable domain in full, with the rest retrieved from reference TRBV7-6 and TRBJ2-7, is GAGVSQSPRYKVTKRGQDVALRCDPISGHVSLYWYRQALGQGPEFLTYFNYEAQQDKSGLPNDRFSAERPEGSISTLTIQRTEQRDSAMYRCASSLLAGELVYEQYFGPGTRLTVT.

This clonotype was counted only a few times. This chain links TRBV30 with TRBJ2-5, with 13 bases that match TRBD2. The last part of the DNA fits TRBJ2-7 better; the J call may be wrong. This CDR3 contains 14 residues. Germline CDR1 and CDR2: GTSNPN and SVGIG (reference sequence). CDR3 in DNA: TGTGCCTGGAGCATGGGACTAGCGGGACGCGAGCAGTACTTC. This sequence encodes CAWSMGLAGREQYF.

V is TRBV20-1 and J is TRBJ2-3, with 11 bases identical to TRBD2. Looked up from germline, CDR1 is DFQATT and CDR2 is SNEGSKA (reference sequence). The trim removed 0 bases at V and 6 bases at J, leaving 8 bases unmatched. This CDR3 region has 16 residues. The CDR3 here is CSARDITSGGLDTQYF. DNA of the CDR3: TGCAGTGCTAGAGATATAACTAGCGGGGGCTTGGATACGCAGTATTTT.

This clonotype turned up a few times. The chain's CDR3 is CASSPRTGMGYYEQYF. In DNA form, the CDR3 reads TGTGCCAGCAGCCCTCGGACAGGAATGGGATACTACGAGCAGTACTTC. This rearrangement joins TRBV9 to TRBJ2-7, with 7 bases identical to TRBD1. The CDR3 has 16 amino acids. V was pared by 4 bases and J by 3 bases, with 13 bases of the junction left unmatched. CDR1 is SGDLS and CDR2 is YYNGEE in the germline V gene.

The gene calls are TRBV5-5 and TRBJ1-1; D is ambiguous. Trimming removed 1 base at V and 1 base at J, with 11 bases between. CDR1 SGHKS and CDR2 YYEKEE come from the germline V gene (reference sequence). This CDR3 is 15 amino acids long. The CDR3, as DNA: TGTGCCAGCAGCTTGATCTGGGCGGAGAACACTGAAGCTTTCTTT. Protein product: CASSLIWAENTEAFF. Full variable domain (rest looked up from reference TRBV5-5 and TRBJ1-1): DAGVTQSPTHLIKTRGQQVTLRCSPISGHKSVSWYQQVLGQGPQFIFQYYEKEERGRGNFPDRFSARQFPNYSSELNVNALLLGDSALYLCASSLIWAENTEAFFGQGTRLTVV.